Included here is one T cell receptor beta chain sequence, with context. This clone occurred a few times. Which antigen it targets is not known. Germline is not matched at one junction end, which may reflect a read error. The cohort comprised some 700 healthy bone marrow donors. At the time of sampling, every cohort member was nominally healthy, though immune exposures that went unrecorded were likely present. The donor tested CMV seronegative and was one of the 352 seronegative cohort members. A peripheral blood sample was provided by each donor, and peripheral blood mononuclear cells were used for TCR beta sequencing. The Qiagen DNeasy Blood Extraction Kit was used to extract genomic DNA from the blood cell samples. Library method: the immunoSEQ multiplex PCR assay. For the multiplex PCR, a mixture combining 60 forward primers for TCR Vbeta segments and 13 reverse primers for TCR Jbeta segments was used. The CDR3 region of rearranged TCR beta genes was amplified from genomic DNA with a multiplex PCR assay. The amplified TCR beta libraries were sequenced on the Illumina HiSeq System as 87-base-pair reads. The published analysis was carried out like this. A later analysis counted some 80 million unique TCR beta chains across the 500 to 850 repertoires, and 10 million to 12 million of these chains were shared by at least two donors. To remove PCR and sequencing errors, raw reads were error-corrected and collapsed into unique sequences using a nearest-neighbor algorithm that merged closely related sequences. Alignment of CDR3 sequences to IMGT reference sequences was used to assign V, D and J gene segments. For a sequence to be retained, at least a six-nucleotide match to both a V gene segment and a J gene segment was required. Rearrangements were classified as productive when the CDR3 lacked stop codons and remained in frame with V and J, and all other rearrangements were classified as non-productive. CDR3 was defined according to IMGT convention as the region running from the second conserved V-encoded cysteine to the conserved J-encoded phenylalanine. The earlier analysis of about 610 of the donors excluded sequences that lacked an unambiguous match to a single V gene segment. An earlier analysis of 587 of the donors classified V segments as functional when productive rearrangements were above 56.7% and as segregating when the standard deviation between donors was above 5%. A statistical classification framework was built to diagnose cytomegalovirus status from the catalog of TCR beta chain sequences. In a later analysis, V and J genes were assigned by comparing TCR nucleotide sequences against IMGT/GENE-DB human TR gene sequences. In a later analysis, CDR3 sequences and most-parsimonious VDJ recombination scenarios were assigned using the TCRdist pipeline. In a later analysis, each TCR beta chain was defined by its CDR3 amino acid sequence together with its V-gene family, and reads without a unique V-gene family were excluded. A later analysis removed 592 highly shared, low-generation-probability nucleotide sequences to deal with suspected cross-contamination and a sequencing artifact. In a later analysis, a clonal expansion index was calculated for each public chain from normalized within-repertoire ranks of inferred template counts. In a later analysis, generation probabilities were computed with a VDJ recombination model fitted to out-of-frame rearrangements, and the resulting probabilities were checked against IGoR. In a later analysis, hypergeometric tests were used to score TCR-TCR, TCR-HLA and TCR-CMV co-occurrence, with a repertoire-size bias correction applied to TCR pairs. To estimate false discovery rates, a later analysis permuted the HLA or CMV assignments 20 times. In a later analysis, co-occurring TCRs were grouped using DBSCAN, and TCRdist sequence similarity was added for clustering within HLA-allele-positive subsets. Repertoires with fewer than 30,000 or more than 120,000 public chains were left out of co-occurrence clustering, as were five repertoires with anomalous nucleotide sharing. As stored in TCRdb, this immuneACCESS dataset retains in-frame rearrangements with V and J assigned. A fraction of the clones does not appear; measured against another copy, unresolved V genes explain less than half of the discrepancy, and the remainder lacks a known reason. Clone size and V and J calls were adopted from that table, with D and trimming inferred from the DNA. The sample includes over 150,000 clones, with roughly 80% observed a single time. Of the sample, about 4.3% falls within the top ten clones.

The cysteine opens and the phenylalanine closes a CDR3 of 18 amino acids. The kept DNA is CDR3 alone, 54 bases in frame from the first base. Sequences SEHNR (CDR1) and FQNEAQ (CDR2) are obtained from the germline V gene (reference sequence). The source of the sample is a study of cytomegalovirus exposure and HLA in healthy donors (dated by TCRdb to about 2017). For context, the study as a whole: According to an earlier analysis of 587 of the donors, 150 million to 200 million T cells yielded some 110 million unique TCR beta sequences and about 300 Gb of sequence data. About 310 gigabases of sequencing data and roughly 90 million unique TCR sequences were included in an early release covering 500 to 750 HLA-typed donors. Among the roughly 400 genotyped donors, under 90% belonged to the genetic ancestry cluster associated with self-reported Caucasian donors. The study aimed to test whether signatures of past pathogen exposure could be identified by cataloging public T cell receptors. The study profiled the T cell repertoires of 500 to 800 subjects by immunosequencing and related them to cytomegalovirus serostatus. In addition to the first cohort of several hundred subjects, a separate validation cohort of approximately 130 different subjects was used. The study combined high-throughput TCR immunosequencing, statistical association of individual TCRs with disease status, and machine learning to predict cytomegalovirus infection status. To study patterns of TCR occurrence, a later analysis re-analyzed previously published TCR beta repertoires from hundreds of donors and added high-resolution HLA genotyping. In the later analysis, no new phenotypic data were used to find candidate immune exposures; instead, reliance was placed on TCR beta sequences and their occurrence across donors. An earlier analysis of roughly 580 of the donors used high-throughput TCR beta sequencing to judge whether each TCR beta V gene segment behaved as functional or pseudogenic. Alongside the repertoire data, information on donor age, sex, ethnicity and CMV serostatus was compiled. In a later genetic analysis, genome-wide SNP genotypes for about 65% of the roughly 670 donors were used, and that subset was treated as a discovery cohort. Every discovery cohort repertoire had been produced on one sequencing platform. HLA typing covered class I and class II loci at four-digit resolution. The number of typed donors differed by locus: about 620-630 for A, B, C, DRB1 and DQB1; 500 to 550 for DQA1; about 600 for DPA1; and roughly 490 for DPB1. Five DR-DQ haplotypes were treated as single units for association and clustering because of strong linkage in the cohort. On average, 235,054 unique TCR beta nucleotide sequences were sequenced per donor among some 430 genotyped donors of the cohort, with roughly 18% of those sequences being non-productive.

Beyond this particular receptor, the publication reports: Specific HLA alleles were associated with 15,000 to 20,000 TCR beta sequences at a false discovery rate of 0.05 in a later analysis. Some IMGT-functional V segments, including TRBV6-2 and TRBV6-3, could not be distinguished by the 87-base-pair reads and were therefore excluded. A later genetic analysis reported fewer N-insertions in productive TCRs among donors in an Asian-associated ancestry cluster than the roughly 700-donor mean. A later analysis reported that several top co-occurrence clusters appeared linked to parvovirus B19, influenza, CMV and Epstein-Barr virus. Correlated functional status among segregating V segments might be attributable to linkage disequilibrium, but an unknown experimental factor could not be ruled out. A later analysis found that TCR association rates varied across HLA loci, with DRB1 alleles showing the most associated TCRs and HLA-C alleles the fewest. HLA typing was unavailable for some donors at each locus, so association tests used only the typed subset. In both the original and validation cohorts, the classifier was reported to diagnose cytomegalovirus status with high specificity and sensitivity. A further reported finding was that TCR beta sequences accurately predicted the HLA-A and HLA-B alleles for most subjects in the first cohort. In vitro tests confirmed that a few of the cytomegalovirus-associated TCR beta chains recognize cytomegalovirus antigens. A later analysis found that most CMV-associated TCR beta chains appeared HLA-restricted, with HLA associations seemingly driven largely by CMV exposure. When HLA alleles, especially DR and DQ, strongly co-occurred, TCR associations were difficult to assign to individual alleles. The study gave a list of 150 to 200 TCR beta chains associated with cytomegalovirus. The cohort was sequenced for TCR beta chains only, and without alpha or paired-chain data the features that could be detected were limited. The authors suggested that the approach could potentially be extended to other disease states and immunological phenotypes. Because counts were too low, about 17 rarely observed V segments, including chromosome 9 orphons, were excluded from the earlier analysis of some 590 of the donors. Most TCR sequences were observed very rarely across donors, whereas some public TCRs were present in many individuals. In an earlier analysis of some 500 of the donors, most TCR beta V segments appeared in productive rearrangements about 90% or about 30% of the time, broadly matching IMGT annotations. Presence/absence analyses assumed roughly uniform sequencing depth across donors, an assumption that may not hold. The sequencing pipeline was judged likely to have produced a cluster of highly shared sequence variants as a technical artifact. V-gene and J-gene trimming of TCR beta chains was associated with a missense DCLRE1C variant in a later genetic analysis, and the association was replicated in an independent cohort. Immune exposure information for the cohort was limited to CMV serostatus. A later analysis found that HLA-associated TCR beta chains were more clonally expanded and had lower generation probabilities than equally common non-associated chains.

Sequencing input: PBMCs. The source of this sequence is a man aged 30 to 39 in good health and CMV-seronegative. The chain is encoded by TRBV7-9 joined to TRBJ1-2; 8 central bases correspond to TRBD1. The encoded CDR3 is CSSSLFIRRTGQKEGYTF. In nucleotide form, the sequence is TGTTCCAGCAGCTTATTCATAAGGAGGACAGGGCAGAAGGAAGGCTACACCTTC.